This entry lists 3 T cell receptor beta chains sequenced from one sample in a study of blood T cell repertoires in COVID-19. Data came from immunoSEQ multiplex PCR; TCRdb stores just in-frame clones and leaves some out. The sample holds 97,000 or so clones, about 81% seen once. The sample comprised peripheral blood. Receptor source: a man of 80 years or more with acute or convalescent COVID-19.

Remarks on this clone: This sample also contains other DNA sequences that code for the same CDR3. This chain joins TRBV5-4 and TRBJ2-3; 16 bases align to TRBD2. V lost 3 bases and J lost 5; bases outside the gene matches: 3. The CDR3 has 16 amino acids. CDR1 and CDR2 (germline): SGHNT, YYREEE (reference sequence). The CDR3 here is CASSSGLAGGEDTQYF. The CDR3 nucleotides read TGTGCCAGCAGCTCGGGACTAGCGGGAGGGGAAGATACGCAGTATTTT.

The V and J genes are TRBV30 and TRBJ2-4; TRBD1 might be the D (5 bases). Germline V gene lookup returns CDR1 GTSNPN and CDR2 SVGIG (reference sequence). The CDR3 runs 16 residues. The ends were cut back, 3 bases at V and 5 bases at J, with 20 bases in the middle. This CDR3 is CAWRQPRILGENIQYF. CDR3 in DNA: TGTGCCTGGAGGCAGCCCCGGATCCTAGGGGAAAACATTCAGTACTTC.

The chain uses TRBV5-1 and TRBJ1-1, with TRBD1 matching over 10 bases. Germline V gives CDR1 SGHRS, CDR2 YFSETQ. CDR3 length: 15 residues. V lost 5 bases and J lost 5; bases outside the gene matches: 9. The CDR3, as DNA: TGCGCCAGCAGTCGACAGGGGGCGCGAGAAACTGAAGCTTTCTTT. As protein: CASSRQGARETEAFF.